This record covers a single TCR beta chain. What it recognizes is unknown. Germline CDR1 reads SGHKS; CDR2 reads YYEKEE (reference sequence). This CDR3 is built from 14 residues. J gave up 0 bases and V 4 bases, and 2 bases lay outside the gene matches. These data belong to a study of T cell clonotyping in hematopoietic cell transplantation. The data were produced by immunoSEQ multiplex PCR, yet TCRdb's version contains in-frame clones alone and is incomplete. The sample contains 10,000 or so clones, around 97% of which appear only once. Study results and caveats: Graft donor and pretransplant recipient Inverse Simpson Index values predicted broader posttransplant TCR diversity.

The sequence derives from a male patient between 60 and 69 years old who had an allogeneic stem cell transplant from a related donor, so the T cells may come from the graft donor. Some clones in this sample may be carry-over from other donors' samples. The chain has TRBV5-5 and TRBJ1-2, with TRBD1 matching over 8 bases. Sequencing was performed on peripheral blood mononuclear cells, taken 100 days after allogeneic stem cell transplant. DNA for the CDR3: TGTGCCAGCAGCCAGGACAGGGCTAACTATGGCTACACCTTC. Protein product: CASSQDRANYGYTF.